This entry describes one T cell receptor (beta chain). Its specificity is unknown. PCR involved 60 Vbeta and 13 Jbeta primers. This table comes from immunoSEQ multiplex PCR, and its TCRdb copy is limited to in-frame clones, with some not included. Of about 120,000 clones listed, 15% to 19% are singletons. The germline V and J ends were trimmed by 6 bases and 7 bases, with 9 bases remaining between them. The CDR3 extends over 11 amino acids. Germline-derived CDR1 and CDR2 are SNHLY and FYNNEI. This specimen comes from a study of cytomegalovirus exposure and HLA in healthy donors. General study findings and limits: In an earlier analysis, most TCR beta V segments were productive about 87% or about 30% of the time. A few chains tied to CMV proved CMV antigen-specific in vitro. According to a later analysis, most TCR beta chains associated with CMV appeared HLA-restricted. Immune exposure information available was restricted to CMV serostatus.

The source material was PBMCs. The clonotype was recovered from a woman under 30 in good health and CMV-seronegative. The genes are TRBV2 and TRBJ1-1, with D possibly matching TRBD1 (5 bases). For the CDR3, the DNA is TGTGCCAGCAGCGGGGGGTATGAAGCTTTCTTT. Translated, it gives CASSGGYEAFF.